The next 3 T cell receptor beta chains were all read from a single sample in a study of blood T cells in healthy people across ages. The authors ran a second PCR of 7 to 11 cycles using a sample-barcoded 5' primer and a J-beta primer mix. TCRdb re-called the 5' RACE reads with MiXCR, one entry per CDR3 protein. The sample has roughly 1,700,000 distinct CDR3 sequences; 28% are singletons. The sequenced sample was blood. These receptors came from a woman aged 25 to 39 in good health.

This sequence joins TRBV20-1 and TRBJ2-5; TRBD2 might be the D (7 bases). The CDR3 consists of 13 residues. Trimming pared 2 bases from V and 5 bases from J, leaving 12 bases between. The germline CDR1 and CDR2 sequences are DFQATT and SNEGSKA (reference sequence). The CDR3 DNA follows: TGCAGTGCTAGATGGGGGGGCCGGGAGACCCAGTACTTC. Amino acids: CSARWGGRETQYF.

The chain has TRBV5-1 and TRBJ2-7, with 8 bases lining up with TRBD2. J lost 0 bases, V lost 2 bases, and 4 bases had no gene match. Looked up from germline, CDR1 is SGHRS and CDR2 is YFSETQ. The CDR3 is made up of 15 amino acids. The CDR3 spells CASSFDGTSSYEQYF. The CDR3, as DNA: TGCGCCAGCAGCTTTGATGGGACTAGCTCCTACGAGCAGTACTTC.

The V call is TRBV20-1, the J call TRBJ2-1; no clear D gene. The CDR3 sequence is 13 residues long. Deletions cut 3 bases from V and 3 bases from J, with 9 bases between. CDR1 is DFQATT and CDR2 is SNEGSKA in the germline V gene (reference sequence). As DNA, the CDR3 is TGCAGTGCTAGCGGGTTTGGCTACAATGAGCAGTTCTTC. It yields the protein CSASGFGYNEQFF.